This TCR beta chain derives from a study of a mutant IDH1 vaccine in newly diagnosed glioma. Concerning this clone itself: Its specificity is unknown.

The data were produced by immunoSEQ multiplex PCR, yet TCRdb's version contains in-frame clones alone and is incomplete. The data show about 40,000 clones, under 80% seen once. General study findings and limits: Pseudoprogression apparently tracked independently of changes in top peripheral T cell clonotypes.

Time point here: week 23, last vaccination. Topical imiquimod accompanied each vaccine dose, which consisted of 300 ug of mutant IDH1 20-mer peptide. Diagnosis in the donors showed new WHO grade 3 or 4 astrocytomas that were IDH1-mutant and ATRX-lost. This CDR3 has 13 amino acids. V shed 4 bases and J shed 5 bases, with 9 bases lying between them. In germline, CDR1 is MGHRA, CDR2 YSYEKL. The input for sequencing was PBMCs, taken from a glioma patient whose treatment included an IDH1 peptide vaccine. The receptor was derived from a man over 45 with glioma. The rearrangement uses TRBV4-1 and TRBJ2-1; unclear D gene. This CDR3 is CASSPRRNNEQFF. CDR3 bases: TGCGCCAGCAGCCCGAGGCGGAACAATGAGCAGTTCTTC.